The rows below give T cell receptor beta chains drawn from one sample of a study of PD-L1 blockade in urothelial cancer. Some clones are missing from TCRdb's copy, which holds only in-frame ones; the method was immunoSEQ multiplex PCR. The sample holds 55,000 to 85,000 clones, 65% to 85% seen once. The source was PBMCs, collected around atezolizumab (anti-PD-L1) treatment. These receptors were taken from a woman in her seventies with urothelial cancer. Each CDR3 is given with its conserved first and last residue. A D gene is named only where the DNA matches it firmly. Not every row has a clone size; where given, it reads once, few, many or a size class.

j_call v_call clone_size d_call cdr3_aa cdr3_nt
TRBJ1-5 TRBV7-2 . TRBD1 CASSPREGASQPQHF TGTGCCAGCAGCCCCCGGGAGGGGGCGTCTCAGCCCCAGCATTTT
TRBJ2-7 TRBV6-6 few . CASSPQGSYEQYF TGTGCCAGCAGCCCACAGGGATCCTACGAGCAGTACTTC
TRBJ2-7 TRBV27 many . CASSVNRDYEQYF TGTGCCAGCAGTGTGAACCGGGACTACGAGCAGTACTTC
TRBJ2-1 TRBV7-8 . TRBD2 CASSLLASSGYNEQFF TGTGCCAGCAGCTTATTAGCCTCTAGCGGCTACAATGAGCAGTTCTTC
TRBJ2-7 TRBV5-1 . TRBD1 CASSIIPGTGSDEQYF TGCGCCAGCAGCATAATTCCCGGGACAGGGTCCGACGAGCAGTACTTC
TRBJ1-5 TRBV5-6 . TRBD1 CASSLAEDRRGVSNQPQHF TGTGCCAGCAGCTTGGCGGAGGACAGGAGGGGGGTTAGCAATCAGCCCCAGCATTTT
TRBJ2-1 TRBV5-1 . TRBD2 CASSLRRGTSVNEQFF TGCGCCAGCAGCTTGCGTAGAGGGACTAGCGTAAATGAGCAGTTCTTC
TRBJ1-1 TRBV27 few TRBD1 CASSPSPGQTNTEAFF TGTGCCAGCAGTCCCTCACCGGGACAGACGAACACTGAAGCTTTCTTT
TRBJ1-2 TRBV4-1 . TRBD1 CASSQEGGQGVIGYTF TGCGCCAGCAGCCAAGAAGGTGGTCAGGGGGTTATTGGCTACACCTTC
TRBJ2-3 TRBV19 . . CASSMGRGGDTQYF TGTGCCAGTAGTATGGGAAGGGGGGGAGATACGCAGTATTTT
TRBJ2-7 TRBV11-2 . . CASSRPGFYEQYF TGTGCCAGCAGCCGCCCGGGTTTCTACGAGCAGTACTTC
TRBJ2-1 TRBV5-1 . . CASKDGRGGNEQFF TGCGCCAGCAAGGACGGACGGGGAGGCAATGAGCAGTTCTTC
TRBJ2-5 TRBV6-1 . TRBD2 CASSEIGPGPVAGGRETQYF TGTGCCAGCAGTGAAATTGGGCCCGGCCCGGTAGCGGGAGGTAGAGAGACCCAGTACTTC
TRBJ2-3 TRBV4-1 . . CASSQEPGLWASTDTQYF TGCGCCAGCAGCCAGGAACCGGGACTGTGGGCTAGCACAGATACGCAGTATTTT
TRBJ1-1 TRBV5-1 . TRBD1 CASSLTGGSTEAFF TGCGCCAGCAGCTTGACAGGGGGCTCCACTGAAGCTTTCTTT
TRBJ2-3 TRBV28 . . CASSASGVSTDTQYF TGTGCCAGCAGTGCCTCGGGGGTCTCCACAGATACGCAGTATTTT
TRBJ2-7 TRBV5-6 . . CASSHSRFSYGQYF TGTGCCAGCAGCCATTCCCGGTTCTCCTACGGGCAGTACTTC
TRBJ2-7 TRBV19 . . CASSMDTDSFGYEQYF TGTGCCAGTAGTATGGATACCGACTCATTCGGCTACGAGCAGTACTTC
TRBJ2-3 TRBV7-6 once . CASSSQGFDTQYF TGTGCCAGCAGCTCGCAGGGGTTCGATACGCAGTATTTT
TRBJ1-2 TRBV9 . TRBD1 CASSRGTGGNYGYTF TGTGCCAGCAGCAGGGGGACAGGGGGTAACTATGGCTACACCTTC
TRBJ1-1 TRBV11-2 . . CASSLKAGPQEAFF TGTGCCAGCAGCTTAAAGGCTGGGCCACAAGAAGCTTTCTTT
TRBJ2-1 TRBV7-6 . . CASSLGPGLSYNEQFF TGTGCCAGCAGCTTAGGTCCAGGCCTATCCTACAATGAGCAGTTCTTC
TRBJ2-3 TRBV30 . TRBD2 CAWSVSLAVSTDTQYF TGTGCCTGGAGTGTCTCTCTAGCGGTGAGCACAGATACGCAGTATTTT
TRBJ1-1 TRBV5-4 . . CASSSGWGENTEAFF TGTGCCAGCAGCTCTGGATGGGGGGAGAACACTGAAGCTTTCTTT
TRBJ2-5 TRBV18 . TRBD1 CASAGQGATETQYF TGTGCCAGCGCCGGACAGGGGGCGACGGAGACCCAGTACTTC
TRBJ2-1 TRBV2 . TRBD2 CASSKGLANYNEQFF TGTGCCAGCAGTAAGGGACTAGCGAACTACAATGAGCAGTTCTTC
TRBJ2-7 TRBV11-3 . TRBD1 CASSLEGTGRDEQYF TGTGCCAGCAGCTTAGAAGGGACAGGACGCGACGAGCAGTACTTC
TRBJ1-5 TRBV15 . . CATSARSQAGNQPQHF TGTGCCACCAGCGCCCGAAGCCAGGCTGGCAATCAGCCCCAGCATTTT
TRBJ2-7 TRBV7-8 . TRBD1 CASSFTSRGPGEQYF TGTGCCAGCAGCTTCACGAGCAGGGGGCCCGGCGAGCAGTACTTC
TRBJ2-2 TRBV7-8 . TRBD2 CASSFQAGDRELFF TGTGCCAGCAGCTTTCAAGCGGGGGACCGGGAGCTGTTTTTT
TRBJ1-1 TRBV6-5 . . CASSYDRNTEAFF TGTGCCAGCAGTTACGACAGGAACACTGAAGCTTTCTTT
TRBJ2-7 TRBV7-9 few TRBD2 CASSPGLVIYEQYF TGTGCCAGCAGCCCCGGACTAGTAATCTACGAGCAGTACTTC
TRBJ1-1 TRBV10-2 . . CASSDRGTGTEAFF TGCGCCAGCAGTGATAGGGGGACGGGCACTGAAGCTTTCTTT
TRBJ2-1 TRBV9 . TRBD1 CASSPGQSSYNEQFF TGTGCCAGCAGCCCGGGACAGAGCTCCTACAATGAGCAGTTCTTC
TRBJ2-2 TRBV13 . TRBD2 CASSLPGLGTGELFF TGTGCCAGCAGCTTACCGGGACTAGGCACCGGGGAGCTGTTTTTT
TRBJ1-1 TRBV19 . TRBD1 CASSTYRQGARYTEAFF TGTGCCAGTAGTACCTATCGACAGGGGGCGCGGTACACTGAAGCTTTCTTT
TRBJ1-1 TRBV4-2 . . CASSQDRGANTEAFF TGTGCCAGCAGCCAAGATCGGGGGGCCAACACTGAAGCTTTCTTT
TRBJ2-7 TRBV4-1 . TRBD1 CASSQMTGDAYEQYF TGCGCCAGCAGCCAGATGACAGGGGATGCCTACGAGCAGTACTTC
TRBJ2-2 TRBV29-1 . TRBD2 CSVEVSGTSGSTRELFF TGCAGCGTTGAGGTATCCGGGACTAGCGGGAGTACCCGGGAGCTGTTTTTT
TRBJ2-2 TRBV5-1 . TRBD1 CASSLTGEPGELFF TGCGCCAGCAGCTTGACAGGGGAGCCCGGGGAGCTGTTTTTT
TRBJ2-1 TRBV2 . TRBD2 CASRVSGRSGEQFF TGTGCCAGCAGGGTTAGCGGGAGATCGGGTGAGCAGTTCTTC
TRBJ2-1 TRBV7-7 . TRBD2 CASSVSGSGYNEQFF TGTGCCAGCAGCGTTAGCGGGAGTGGCTACAATGAGCAGTTCTTC
TRBJ1-4 TRBV11-2 . TRBD1 CASTPGTENEKLFF TGTGCCAGCACCCCCGGGACAGAAAATGAAAAACTGTTTTTT
TRBJ2-1 TRBV5-1 . TRBD1 CASSKGTGEYNEQFF TGCGCCAGCAGCAAAGGGACAGGGGAATACAATGAGCAGTTCTTC
TRBJ2-3 TRBV7-9 . . CASSFTGDTQYF TGTGCCAGCAGCTTCACCGGGGATACGCAGTATTTT
TRBJ1-6 TRBV9 . . CASSALQGPPLHF TGTGCCAGCAGCGCCCTACAGGGTCCTCCCCTCCACTTT
TRBJ1-4 TRBV5-5 . TRBD1 CASSTWTGGANEKLFF TGTGCCAGCAGCACATGGACAGGGGGCGCGAATGAAAAACTGTTTTTT
TRBJ2-1 TRBV7-9 . . CASSLGHSYNEQFF TGTGCCAGCAGCTTAGGACACTCCTACAATGAGCAGTTCTTC
TRBJ1-6 TRBV9 once TRBD1 CASSGGQGWLNNSPLHF TGTGCCAGCAGCGGAGGACAGGGTTGGTTGAATAATTCACCCCTCCACTTT
TRBJ1-4 TRBV6-5 . TRBD1 CASSFSGTVNEKLFF TGTGCCAGCAGCTTCTCCGGGACAGTGAATGAAAAACTGTTTTTT
TRBJ2-7 TRBV10-3 . TRBD1 CASGQGVKYEQYF TGTGCCAGCGGACAGGGGGTAAAATACGAGCAGTACTTC
TRBJ1-5 TRBV14 . . CASSHGGPGNQPQHF TGTGCCAGCAGCCACGGGGGGCCGGGCAATCAGCCCCAGCATTTT
TRBJ2-3 TRBV5-1 . . CASSLVTRHSTDTQYF TGCGCCAGCAGCTTGGTGACTAGGCACAGCACAGATACGCAGTATTTT
TRBJ2-1 TRBV7-6 . . CASSSTIGAYNEQFF TGTGCCAGCAGCTCTACGATAGGGGCGTACAATGAGCAGTTCTTC
TRBJ2-1 TRBV5-1 . TRBD2 CASSWAPAGGENEQFF TGCGCCAGCAGCTGGGCTCCAGCGGGAGGGGAAAATGAGCAGTTCTTC
TRBJ1-5 TRBV12-2 few . CASRTQNRGVSNQPQHF TGTGCAAGTCGGACCCAAAACAGGGGTGTTAGCAATCAGCCCCAGCATTTT
TRBJ1-5 TRBV19 . . CASSTPKDSVYSNQPQHF TGTGCCAGTAGTACACCTAAGGACAGCGTTTATAGCAATCAGCCCCAGCATTTT
TRBJ2-7 TRBV11-2 . . CASSLDSGAVPTFEQYF TGTGCCAGCAGCTTAGATTCGGGAGCGGTACCGACGTTCGAGCAGTACTTC